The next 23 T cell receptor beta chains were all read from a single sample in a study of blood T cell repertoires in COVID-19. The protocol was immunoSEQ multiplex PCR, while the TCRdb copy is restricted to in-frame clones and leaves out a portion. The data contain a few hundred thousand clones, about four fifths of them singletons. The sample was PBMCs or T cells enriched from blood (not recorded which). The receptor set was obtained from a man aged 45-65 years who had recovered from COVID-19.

DNA for the CDR3: TGTGCCACCAGCAGAGATACGGGACAGCTCACCGGGGAGCTGTTTTTT. As protein: CATSRDTGQLTGELFF. The chain employs TRBV15 and TRBJ2-2, with 7 bases lining up with TRBD1. Germline loops: CDR1 LNHNV, CDR2 YYDKDF (reference sequence). This CDR3 has 16 residues. Trimming removed 0 bases from V and 4 bases from J; junction bases left unmatched: 5.

As DNA, the CDR3 is TGTGCCAGCAGTGAACTTAACAGACAAGAGACCCAGTACTTC. This sequence encodes CASSELNRQETQYF. The chain recombines TRBV6-1 with TRBJ2-5; D unresolved. The germline CDR1 and CDR2 sequences are MNHNS and SASEGT. The CDR3 contains 14 residues. Trimming left V 2 bases short and J 2 bases short, with 9 bases between.

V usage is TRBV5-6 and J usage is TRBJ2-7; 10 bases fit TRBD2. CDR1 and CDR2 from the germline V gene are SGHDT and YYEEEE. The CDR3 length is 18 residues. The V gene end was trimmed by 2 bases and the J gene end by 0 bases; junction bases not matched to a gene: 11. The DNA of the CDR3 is TGTGCCAGCAGCTTTGGCCCTAGCGGGAGTGGTGGCTCCTACGAGCAGTACTTC. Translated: CASSFGPSGSGGSYEQYF.

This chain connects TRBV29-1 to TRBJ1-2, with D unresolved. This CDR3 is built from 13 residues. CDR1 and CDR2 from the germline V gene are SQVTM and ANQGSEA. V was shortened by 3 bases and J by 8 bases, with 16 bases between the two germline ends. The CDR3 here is CSVEPPRGGGYTF. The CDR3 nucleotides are TGCAGCGTTGAGCCCCCTCGGGGTGGGGGCTACACCTTC.

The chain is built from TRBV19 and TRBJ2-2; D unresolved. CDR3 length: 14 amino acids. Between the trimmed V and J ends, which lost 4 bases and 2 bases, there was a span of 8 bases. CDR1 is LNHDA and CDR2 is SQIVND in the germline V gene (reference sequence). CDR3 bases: TGTGCCAGTAGTAGAGAGTCTAACACCGGGGAGCTGTTTTTT. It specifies CASSRESNTGELFF.

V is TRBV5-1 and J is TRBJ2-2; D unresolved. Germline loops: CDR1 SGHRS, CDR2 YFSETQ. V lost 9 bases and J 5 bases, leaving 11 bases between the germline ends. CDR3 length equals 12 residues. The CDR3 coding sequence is TGCGCCACTACGCTCCGGACCGGGGAGCTGTTTTTT. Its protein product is CATTLRTGELFF.

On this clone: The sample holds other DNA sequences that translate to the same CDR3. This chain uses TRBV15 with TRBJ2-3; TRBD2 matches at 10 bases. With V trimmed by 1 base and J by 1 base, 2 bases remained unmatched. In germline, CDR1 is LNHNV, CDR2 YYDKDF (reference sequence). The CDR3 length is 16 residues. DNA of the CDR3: TGTGCCACCAGCAGAGCCCTAGCGGGGGGCACAGATACGCAGTATTTT. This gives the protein CATSRALAGGTDTQYF.

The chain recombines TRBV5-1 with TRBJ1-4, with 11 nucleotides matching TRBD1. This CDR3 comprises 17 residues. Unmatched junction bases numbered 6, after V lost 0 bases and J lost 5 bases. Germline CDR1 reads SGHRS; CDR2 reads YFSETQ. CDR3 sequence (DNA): TGCGCCAGCAGCTTGGCCGCCGGGACAGGGGGAAATGAAAAACTGTTTTTT. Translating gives CASSLAAGTGGNEKLFF.

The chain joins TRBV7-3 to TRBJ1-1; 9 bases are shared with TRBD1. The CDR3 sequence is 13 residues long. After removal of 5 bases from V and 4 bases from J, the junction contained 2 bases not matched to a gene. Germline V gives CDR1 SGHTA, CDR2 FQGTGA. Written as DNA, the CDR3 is TGTGCCAGCAGCGCGGACAGGGGCACTGAAGCTTTCTTT. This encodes CASSADRGTEAFF.

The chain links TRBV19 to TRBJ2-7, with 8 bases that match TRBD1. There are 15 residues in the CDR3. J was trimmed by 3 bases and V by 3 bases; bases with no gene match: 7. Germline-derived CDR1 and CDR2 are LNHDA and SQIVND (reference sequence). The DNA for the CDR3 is TGTGCCAGTAGTATTCGGAGACAGGGGTTCTACGAGCAGTACTTC. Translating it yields CASSIRRQGFYEQYF.

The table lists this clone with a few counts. The DNA for the CDR3 is TGTGCCAGCTCACAGACTGGCGACAGCTTCTCTGGAAACACCATATATTTT. It is translated as CASSQTGDSFSGNTIYF. V and J are TRBV18 and TRBJ1-3; perhaps TRBD1 as D (5 bases). V was clipped by 4 bases and J by 0 bases, with 16 bases between them. This CDR3 is built from 17 residues. Germline values: CDR1 KGHSH, CDR2 LQKENI. The whole variable domain, remainder taken from reference TRBV18 and TRBJ1-3, is NAGVMQNPRHLVRRRGQEARLRCSPMKGHSHVYWYRQLPEEGLKFMVYLQKENIIDESGMPKERFSAEFPKEGPSILRIQQVVRGDSAAYFCASSQTGDSFSGNTIYFGEGSWLTVV.

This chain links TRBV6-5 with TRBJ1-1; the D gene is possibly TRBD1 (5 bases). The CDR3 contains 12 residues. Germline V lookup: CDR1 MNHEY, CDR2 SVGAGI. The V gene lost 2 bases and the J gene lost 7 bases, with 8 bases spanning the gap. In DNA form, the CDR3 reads TGTGCCAGCAGTTACCGGGGGGGTGAAGCTTTCTTT. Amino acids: CASSYRGGEAFF.

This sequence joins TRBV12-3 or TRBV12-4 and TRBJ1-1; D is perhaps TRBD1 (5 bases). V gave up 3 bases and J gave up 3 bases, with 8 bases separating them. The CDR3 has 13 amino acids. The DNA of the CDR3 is TGTGCCAGCAGTTTGGGGGGAGACACTGAAGCTTTCTTT. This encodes CASSLGGDTEAFF.

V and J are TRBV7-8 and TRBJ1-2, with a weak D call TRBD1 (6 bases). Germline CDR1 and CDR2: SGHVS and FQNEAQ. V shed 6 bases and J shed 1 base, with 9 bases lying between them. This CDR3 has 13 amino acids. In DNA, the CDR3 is TGTGCCAGCAGACGGGACAATAACTATGGCTACACCTTC. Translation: CASRRDNNYGYTF.

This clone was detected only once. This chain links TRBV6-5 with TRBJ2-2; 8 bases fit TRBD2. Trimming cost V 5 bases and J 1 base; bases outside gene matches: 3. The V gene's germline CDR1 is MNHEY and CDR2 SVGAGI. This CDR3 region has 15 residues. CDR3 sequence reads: CASSPRGGNTGELFF. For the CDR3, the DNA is TGTGCCAGCAGTCCCCGGGGGGGGAACACCGGGGAGCTGTTTTTT.

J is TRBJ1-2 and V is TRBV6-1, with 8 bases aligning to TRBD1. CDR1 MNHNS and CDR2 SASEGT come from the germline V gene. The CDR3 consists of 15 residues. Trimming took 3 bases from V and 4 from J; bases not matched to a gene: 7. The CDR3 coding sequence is TGTGCCAGCAGTGAGATACGGACAGGGCTCTATGGCTACACCTTC. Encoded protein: CASSEIRTGLYGYTF.

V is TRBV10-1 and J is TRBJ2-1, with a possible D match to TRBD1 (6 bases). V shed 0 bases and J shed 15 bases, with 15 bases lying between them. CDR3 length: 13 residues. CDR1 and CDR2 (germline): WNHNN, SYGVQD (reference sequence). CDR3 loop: CASSESPFRGRFF. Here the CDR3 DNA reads TGCGCCAGCAGTGAGTCTCCCTTCAGGGGTCGGTTCTTC.

CDR3 in amino acids: CASSVGQFGSPLHF. Written as DNA, the CDR3 is TGTGCCAGCAGCGTGGGACAGTTTGGTTCACCCCTCCACTTT. The V and J genes are TRBV9 and TRBJ1-6; TRBD1 aligns across 7 bases. V lost 2 bases to trimming and J lost 9 bases; unmatched junction nucleotides: 5. Germline V CDR1 and CDR2: SGDLS, YYNGEE. The CDR3 sequence is 14 residues long.

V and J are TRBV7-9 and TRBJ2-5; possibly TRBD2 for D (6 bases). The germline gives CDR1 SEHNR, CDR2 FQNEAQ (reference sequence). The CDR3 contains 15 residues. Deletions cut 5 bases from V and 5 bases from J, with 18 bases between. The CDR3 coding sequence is TGTGCCAGCAGCCTCCACCCGGGCGGGACGGAGACCCAGTACTTC. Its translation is CASSLHPGGTETQYF.

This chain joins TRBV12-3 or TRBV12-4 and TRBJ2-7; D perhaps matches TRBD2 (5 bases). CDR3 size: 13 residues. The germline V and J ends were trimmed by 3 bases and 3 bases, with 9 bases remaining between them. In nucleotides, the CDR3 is TGTGCCAGCAGTTTTCCGGGGAACTACGAGCAGTACTTC. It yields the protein CASSFPGNYEQYF.

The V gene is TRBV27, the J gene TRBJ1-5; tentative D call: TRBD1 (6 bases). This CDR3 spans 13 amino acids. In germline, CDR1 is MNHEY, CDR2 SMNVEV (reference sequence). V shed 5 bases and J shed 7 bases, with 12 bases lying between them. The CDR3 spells CASSLRGGQPQHF. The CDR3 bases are TGTGCCAGCAGTCTCAGGGGTGGCCAGCCCCAGCATTTT.

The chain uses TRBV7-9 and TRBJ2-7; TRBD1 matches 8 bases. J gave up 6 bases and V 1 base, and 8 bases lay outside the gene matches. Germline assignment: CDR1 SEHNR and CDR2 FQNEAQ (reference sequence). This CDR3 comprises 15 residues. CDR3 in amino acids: CASSLDLSTGVEQYF. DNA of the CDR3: TGTGCCAGCAGCTTAGACCTTTCGACAGGGGTCGAGCAGTACTTC.

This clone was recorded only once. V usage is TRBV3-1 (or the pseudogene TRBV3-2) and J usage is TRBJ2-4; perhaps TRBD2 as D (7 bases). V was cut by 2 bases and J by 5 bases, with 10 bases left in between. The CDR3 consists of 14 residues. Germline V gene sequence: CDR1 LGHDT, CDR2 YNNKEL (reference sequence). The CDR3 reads CASSQHGGQNIQYF. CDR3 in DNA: TGTGCCAGCAGCCAACACGGGGGGCAAAACATTCAGTACTTC.